Listed here is a single T cell receptor beta chain. The data are from a study of blood T cell repertoires in COVID-19. The V gene lost 1 base and the J gene lost 0 bases, with 8 bases spanning the gap. This CDR3 has 15 amino acids. Germline V gene data show CDR1 as SGHNT and CDR2 as YENEEA. TCRdb's table, derived via immunoSEQ multiplex PCR, lists solely in-frame clones and lacks some. The sample has roughly 75,000 clones; approximately 90% are singletons. This sequence originates from a human donor in a cohort sampled during active COVID-19. V usage is TRBV11-3 and J usage is TRBJ2-3, with D possibly matching TRBD2 (6 bases). The sequenced sample was peripheral blood. The CDR3: CASSLGGASTDTQYF. Here the CDR3 DNA reads TGTGCCAGCAGCTTAGGCGGGGCCAGCACAGATACGCAGTATTTT.